This TCR beta chain comes out of a study of vaccination and CD4 T cells after COVID-19. Overall study: Typically, post-vaccine samples were obtained a median about 79 days after dose two, within a range of 14 to 241. Whole-study findings and limits: The rise in median SARS-CoV-2-reactive clonotypes, from approximately 23 to 38, was not significant.

This clonotype was observed a handful of times. Its target is unknown. Indicated treatment: 10-day PBMC culture with coronavirus spike peptide pools or control peptides (ViraFEST assay). Ahead of the COVID-19 pandemic (2011-2018), the CD4+ T cells of the unexposed donor were collected. ViraFEST stimulated the growth of antigen-specific T cells using peptide pools and subsequently profiled their TCRs by sequencing. V was pared by 0 bases and J by 8 bases, with 19 bases between. This CDR3 is built from 16 residues. CDR1 is LGHNA and CDR2 is YNFKEQ in the germline V gene. Sequencing of DNA taken from cultured CD4+ T cells relied on the Oncomine TCR Beta short-read assay. TCRdb re-analysed the PCR reads in MiXCR, keeping a single row per CDR3 protein. The repertoire consists of about 4,900 distinct CDR3 sequences, with roughly 28% occurring once and the leading ten covering about 35%.

Material for sequencing was CD4+ T cells from blood, cultured in vitro. This clonotype originated in a human donor in good health. The chain employs TRBV4-2 and TRBJ1-2; D perhaps matches TRBD1 (5 bases). The CDR3 DNA follows: TGTGCCAGCAGCCAAGATAAAAGTTCGGGGGAAGGAGGCTACACCTTC. Translation gives CASSQDKSSGEGGYTF.